The source of this T cell receptor (beta chain) is a study of blood T cell repertoires in COVID-19. Study overall: From the United States, Italy and Spain came samples of acute and convalescent COVID-19. Sample material is recorded as cDNA or gDNA derived from T cells, B-cell-depleted T cells, or PBMCs.

Trimming took 7 bases from V and 1 from J; bases not matched to a gene: 12. Germline V gives CDR1 SGHRS, CDR2 YFSETQ. This CDR3 is built from 16 residues. In the study's own analysis: Reference gene primer amplification in the assay estimated nucleated cell counts. The table came from immunoSEQ multiplex PCR; TCRdb's copy has only in-frame clones and leaves some out. The V and J calls and clone size come from that table; D and trimming were worked out from the DNA. The table has around 77,000 clones, about 80% seen once. The chain combines TRBV5-1 with TRBJ1-1, with TRBD1 identical over 8 bases. The TCR originated in a human donor in a cohort sampled during active COVID-19. The source material was peripheral blood. The CDR3 reads CASLKVGTGGNTEAFF. The CDR3 DNA is TGCGCCAGCCTCAAGGTGGGGACAGGTGGGAACACTGAAGCTTTCTTT.